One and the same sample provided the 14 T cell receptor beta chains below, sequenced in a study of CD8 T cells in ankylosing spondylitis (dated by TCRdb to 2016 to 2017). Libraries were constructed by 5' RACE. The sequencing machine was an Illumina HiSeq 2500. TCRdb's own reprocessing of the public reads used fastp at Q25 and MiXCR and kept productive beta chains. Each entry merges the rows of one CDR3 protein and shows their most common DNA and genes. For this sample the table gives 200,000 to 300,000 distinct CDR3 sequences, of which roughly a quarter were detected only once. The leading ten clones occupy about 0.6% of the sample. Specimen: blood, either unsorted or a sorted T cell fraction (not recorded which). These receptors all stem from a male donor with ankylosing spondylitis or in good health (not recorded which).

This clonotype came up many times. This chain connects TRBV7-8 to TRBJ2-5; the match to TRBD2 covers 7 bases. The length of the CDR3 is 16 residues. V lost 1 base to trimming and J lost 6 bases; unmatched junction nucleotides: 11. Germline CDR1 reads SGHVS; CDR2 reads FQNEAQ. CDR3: CASSLVNAQRGQTQYF. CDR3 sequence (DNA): TGTGCCAGCAGCTTAGTAAATGCCCAGCGGGGACAGACCCAGTACTTC.

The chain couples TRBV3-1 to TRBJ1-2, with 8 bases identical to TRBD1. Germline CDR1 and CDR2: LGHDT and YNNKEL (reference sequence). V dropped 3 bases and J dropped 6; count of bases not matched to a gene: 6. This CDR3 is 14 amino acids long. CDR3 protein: CASSQGGQGHGYTF. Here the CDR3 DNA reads TGTGCCAGCAGCCAGGGCGGACAGGGACATGGCTACACCTTC. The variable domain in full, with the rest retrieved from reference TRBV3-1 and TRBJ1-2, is DTAVSQTPKYLVTQMGNDKSIKCEQNLGHDTMYWYKQDSKKFLKIMFSYNNKELIINETVPNRFSPKSPDKAHLNLHINSLELGDSAVYFCASSQGGQGHGYTFGSGTRLTVV.

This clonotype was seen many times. The CDR3 DNA follows: TGTGCCAGCAGTACCCCTCGGACGGAGGAGAGGAGGGGCTACACCTTC. It translates to CASSTPRTEERRGYTF. This chain links TRBV28 with TRBJ1-2; D not certain. V gave up 5 bases and J gave up 8 bases, with 24 bases separating them. The CDR3 is 16 amino acids. Germline V gene data show CDR1 as MDHEN and CDR2 as SYDVKM.

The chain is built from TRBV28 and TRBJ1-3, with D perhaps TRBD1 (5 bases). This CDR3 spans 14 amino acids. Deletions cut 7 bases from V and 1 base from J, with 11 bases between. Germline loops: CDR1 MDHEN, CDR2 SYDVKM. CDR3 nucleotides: TGTGCCAGCACTCCCCAGGGTTCTGGAAACACCATATATTTT. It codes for CASTPQGSGNTIYF.

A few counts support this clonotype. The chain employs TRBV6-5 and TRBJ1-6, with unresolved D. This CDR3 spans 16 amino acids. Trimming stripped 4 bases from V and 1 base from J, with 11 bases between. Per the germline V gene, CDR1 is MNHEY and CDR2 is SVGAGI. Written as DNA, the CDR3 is TGTGCCAGCAGTTTGGGCCGGGGTTCCTATAATTCACCCCTCCACTTT. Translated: CASSLGRGSYNSPLHF.

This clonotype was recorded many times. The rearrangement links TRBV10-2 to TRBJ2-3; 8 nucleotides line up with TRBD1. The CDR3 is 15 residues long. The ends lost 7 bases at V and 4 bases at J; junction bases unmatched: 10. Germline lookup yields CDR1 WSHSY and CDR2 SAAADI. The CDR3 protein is CASTGQGIISDTQYF. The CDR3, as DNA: TGCGCCAGCACTGGACAGGGAATAATTTCAGATACGCAGTATTTT.

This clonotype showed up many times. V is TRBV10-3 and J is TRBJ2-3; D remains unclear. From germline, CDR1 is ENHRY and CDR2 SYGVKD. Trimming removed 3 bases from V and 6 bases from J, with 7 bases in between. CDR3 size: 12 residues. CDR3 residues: CAISDGADTQYF. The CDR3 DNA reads TGTGCCATCAGTGATGGAGCGGATACGCAGTATTTT.

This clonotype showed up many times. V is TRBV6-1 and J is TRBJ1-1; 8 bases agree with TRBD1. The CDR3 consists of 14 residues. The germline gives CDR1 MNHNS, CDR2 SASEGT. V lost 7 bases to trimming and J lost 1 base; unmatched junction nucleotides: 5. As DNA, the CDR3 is TGTGCCAGCACGCCGGGACAGGCGAACACTGAAGCTTTCTTT. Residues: CASTPGQANTEAFF.

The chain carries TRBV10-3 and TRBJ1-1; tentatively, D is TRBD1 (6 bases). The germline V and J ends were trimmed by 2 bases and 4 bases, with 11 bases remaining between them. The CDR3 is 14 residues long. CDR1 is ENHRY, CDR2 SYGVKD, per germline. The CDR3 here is CAISEGGEGTEAFF. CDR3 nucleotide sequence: TGTGCCATCAGTGAGGGGGGCGAGGGCACTGAAGCTTTCTTT.

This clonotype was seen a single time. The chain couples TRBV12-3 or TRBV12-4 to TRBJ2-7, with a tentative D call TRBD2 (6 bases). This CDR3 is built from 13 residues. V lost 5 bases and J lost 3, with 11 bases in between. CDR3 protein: CASSGRWDYEQYF. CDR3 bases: TGTGCCAGCAGTGGGAGGTGGGACTACGAGCAGTACTTC.

The CDR3 DNA reads as TGTGCCAGCAGTTCACTAGCGGGGGGAGGGAACACCGGGGAGCTGTTTTTT. Protein sequence: CASSSLAGGGNTGELFF. The V gene is TRBV27, the J gene TRBJ2-2; TRBD2 agrees at 12 bases. The germline V gene encodes CDR1 MNHEY and CDR2 SMNVEV (reference sequence). J was trimmed by 1 base and V by 4 bases; bases with no gene match: 4. The length of the CDR3 is 17 residues.

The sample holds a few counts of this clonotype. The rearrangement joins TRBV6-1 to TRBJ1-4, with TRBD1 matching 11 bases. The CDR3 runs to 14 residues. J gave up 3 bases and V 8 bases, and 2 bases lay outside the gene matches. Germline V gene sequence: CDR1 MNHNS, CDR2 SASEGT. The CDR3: CASGQGAANEKLFF. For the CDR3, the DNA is TGTGCCAGCGGACAGGGGGCGGCTAATGAAAAACTGTTTTTT.

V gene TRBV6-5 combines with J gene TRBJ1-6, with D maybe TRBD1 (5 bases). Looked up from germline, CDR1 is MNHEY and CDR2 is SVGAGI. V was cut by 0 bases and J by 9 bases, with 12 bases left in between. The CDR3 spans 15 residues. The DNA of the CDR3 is TGTGCCAGCAGTTACTCTGGGGCTGAGGGTTCACCCCTCCACTTT. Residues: CASSYSGAEGSPLHF.

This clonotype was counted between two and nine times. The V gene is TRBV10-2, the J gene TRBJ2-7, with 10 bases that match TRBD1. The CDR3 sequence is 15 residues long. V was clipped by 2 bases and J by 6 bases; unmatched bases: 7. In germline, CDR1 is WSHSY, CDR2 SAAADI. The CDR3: CASSEPDRGRVEQYF. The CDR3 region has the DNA TGCGCCAGCAGTGAGCCGGACAGGGGGAGGGTCGAGCAGTACTTC.